The 27 T cell receptor beta chains listed next were all sequenced from one sample in a study of blood T cell repertoires in COVID-19. Profiling relied on immunoSEQ multiplex PCR, and the TCRdb table lists in-frame clones only, not all of them. The sample holds 200,000 to 250,000 clones, around four fifths seen once. The source material was peripheral blood. These receptors originate from a man aged 30 to 39 with active or convalescent COVID-19.

The sample holds a few counts of this clone. The V call is TRBV3-1 (or the pseudogene TRBV3-2), the J call TRBJ2-5; no definite D call. Trimming removed 1 base from V and 9 bases from J, with 9 bases in between. Germline CDR1 reads LGHDT; CDR2 reads YNNKEL (reference sequence). The CDR3 is 12 residues long. As DNA, the CDR3 is TGTGCCAGCAGCCAAGGGCACGCCTCCCAGTACTTC. Protein sequence: CASSQGHASQYF.

V is TRBV4-3 and J is TRBJ2-1; TRBD2 agrees at 8 bases. V was pared by 0 bases and J by 6 bases, with 4 bases of the junction left unmatched. Per germline, CDR1 LGHNA and CDR2 YSLEER. This CDR3 has 15 residues. The CDR3 sequence: CASSQEGLAGNEQFF. CDR3 DNA: TGCGCCAGCAGCCAAGAAGGGCTAGCGGGCAATGAGCAGTTCTTC.

Only a few counts were recorded for this clone. The chain couples TRBV27 to TRBJ1-2; 8 nucleotides agree with TRBD1. Trimming took 4 bases from V and 7 from J; bases not matched to a gene: 14. The CDR3 contains 16 residues. CDR1 and CDR2 (germline): MNHEY, SMNVEV (reference sequence). The CDR3 loop reads CASSSTGDRYSSGYTF. DNA of the CDR3: TGTGCCAGCAGTTCAACCGGGGACAGGTATTCTAGTGGCTACACCTTC.

The chain couples TRBV9 to TRBJ2-2; tentative D call: TRBD2 (6 bases). Trimming cost V 4 bases and J 3 bases, with 13 bases left between them. This CDR3 has 15 amino acids. CDR1 is SGDLS and CDR2 is YYNGEE in the germline V gene. The DNA of the CDR3 is TGTGCCAGCAGCCTACGGGACTCCTACACCGGGGAGCTGTTTTTT. The encoded protein is CASSLRDSYTGELFF.

The chain carries TRBV9 and TRBJ1-6; possibly TRBD1 for D (5 bases). The CDR3 is 15 amino acids. Per the germline V gene, CDR1 is SGDLS and CDR2 is YYNGEE. Trimming left V 0 bases short and J 6 bases short, with 10 bases between. CDR3: CASSVGPQGNSPLHF. As DNA, the CDR3 is TGTGCCAGCAGCGTAGGCCCCCAGGGTAATTCACCCCTCCACTTT.

The chain uses TRBV12-3 or TRBV12-4 and TRBJ1-5; D might be TRBD1 (5 bases). The CDR3 length is 13 residues. V was shortened by 2 bases and J by 6 bases, with 8 bases between the two germline ends. The CDR3 bases are TGTGCCAGCAGTTTACAGGGTACTCAGCCCCAGCATTTT. Protein product: CASSLQGTQPQHF.

The rearrangement uses TRBV9 and TRBJ2-2; tentative D call: TRBD1 (6 bases). The V end lost 3 bases, the J end lost 1 base, and 7 bases lay between the germline ends. CDR1 SGDLS and CDR2 YYNGEE come from the germline V gene. This CDR3 has 14 residues. CDR3 sequence (DNA): TGTGCCAGCAGCGGGACAGAGAACACCGGGGAGCTGTTTTTT. Translation: CASSGTENTGELFF.

The chain carries TRBV3-1 (or the pseudogene TRBV3-2) and TRBJ2-3; 14 bases match TRBD2. The CDR3 has 16 amino acids. The V gene's germline CDR1 is LGHDT and CDR2 YNNKEL (reference sequence). The V and J ends lost 4 bases and 3 bases, in that order; junction bases with no gene match: 3. DNA of the CDR3: TGTGCCAGCAGCCTAAGGACTAGCGGGGGGACAGATACGCAGTATTTT. Translation gives CASSLRTSGGTDTQYF.

This clone was observed a few times. The genes are TRBV6-5 and TRBJ1-2, with D possibly matching TRBD1 (5 bases). The CDR3 extends over 15 amino acids. Looked up from germline, CDR1 is MNHEY and CDR2 is SVGAGI. Between the trimmed V and J ends, which lost 5 bases and 1 base, there was a span of 14 bases. This chain's CDR3 is CASSPNWQGNYGYTF. DNA of the CDR3: TGTGCCAGCAGTCCGAATTGGCAGGGTAACTATGGCTACACCTTC.

The gene calls are TRBV6-5 and TRBJ2-1; 8 positions agree with TRBD2. This CDR3 region has 16 residues. V lost 3 bases, J lost 8 bases, and 12 bases stayed unmatched. Per germline, CDR1 MNHEY and CDR2 SVGAGI. CDR3 DNA: TGTGCCAGCAGTTATGGCCGGGGGGGCACGGTCGATGAGCAGTTCTTC. As protein: CASSYGRGGTVDEQFF.

The chain recombines TRBV6-6 with TRBJ1-3, with a possible D match to TRBD1 (5 bases). CDR1 MNHNY and CDR2 SVGAGI come from the germline V gene (reference sequence). The CDR3 is made up of 15 amino acids. Between the trimmed V and J ends, which lost 7 bases and 4 bases, there was a span of 17 bases. This CDR3 is CASTRNGQSGNTIYF. In DNA form, the CDR3 reads TGTGCCAGCACCAGAAACGGACAATCCGGAAACACCATATATTTT.

This chain uses TRBV3-1 (or the pseudogene TRBV3-2) with TRBJ2-5; D might be TRBD1 (5 bases). This CDR3 has 12 amino acids. The V end lost 4 bases, the J end lost 5 bases, and 8 bases lay between the germline ends. Germline V CDR1 and CDR2: LGHDT, YNNKEL (reference sequence). Here the CDR3 DNA reads TGTGCCAGCAGCCCTGACAGTGAGACCCAGTACTTC. It specifies CASSPDSETQYF.

This clone is a singleton in its sample. V gene TRBV7-2 combines with J gene TRBJ1-2; D gene ambiguous. Germline assignment: CDR1 SGHTA and CDR2 FQGNSA. The CDR3 runs 13 residues. V was clipped by 5 bases and J by 2 bases, with 9 bases between them. CDR3 coding DNA: TGTGCCAGCAGCCGGGATTTCAACTATGGCTACACCTTC. Translating gives CASSRDFNYGYTF.

CDR3 sequence: CASSLSGERYNEQFF. CDR3 nucleotides: TGTGCCAGCAGCTTAAGCGGAGAGCGATACAATGAGCAGTTCTTC. The chain has TRBV7-3 and TRBJ2-1; D gene uncertain. In germline, CDR1 is SGHTA, CDR2 FQGTGA. V dropped 1 base and J dropped 4 bases, with 11 bases sitting between them. The CDR3 is made up of 15 amino acids.

V and J are TRBV7-2 and TRBJ2-7; no definite D call. Germline V gives CDR1 SGHTA, CDR2 FQGNSA. V lost 7 bases, J lost 2 bases, and 6 bases lay in between. The length of the CDR3 is 11 residues. DNA of the CDR3: TGTGCCAGCACCTTCGCCTACGAGCAGTACTTC. Its protein is CASTFAYEQYF. Filled out from reference TRBV7-2 and TRBJ2-7, the complete variable domain reads GAGVSQSPSNKVTEKGKDVELRCDPISGHTALYWYRQSLGQGLEFLIYFQGNSAPDKSGLPSDRFSAERTGGSVSTLTIQRTQQEDSAVYLCASTFAYEQYFGPGTRLTVT.

This clone appeared many times. This sample includes further DNA sequences coding for the same CDR3. The chain joins TRBV3-1 (or the pseudogene TRBV3-2) to TRBJ2-3; the D gene is possibly TRBD2 (5 bases). There are 14 residues in the CDR3. The V and J ends lost 1 base and 1 base respectively, with 6 bases between them. Germline CDR1 and CDR2: LGHDT and YNNKEL (reference sequence). CDR3 residues: CASSQAGGTDTQYF. The CDR3 coding sequence is TGTGCCAGCAGCCAAGCCGGGGGCACAGATACGCAGTATTTT.

This clone was counted between two and nine times. The CDR3 DNA reads as TGTGCCAGCAGCTTAGCGCGGCAAGTTACAGATACGCAGTATTTT. As protein: CASSLARQVTDTQYF. V is TRBV7-8 and J is TRBJ2-3; D unclear. The CDR3 has 15 amino acids. V was clipped by 0 bases and J by 3 bases, with 10 bases between them. Germline CDR1 is SGHVS and CDR2 is FQNEAQ. Full variable domain (outside the CDR3, taken from reference TRBV7-8 and TRBJ2-3): GAGVSQSPRYKVAKRGQDVALRCDPISGHVSLFWYQQALGQGPEFLTYFQNEAQLDKSGLPSDRFFAERPEGSVSTLKIQRTQQEDSAVYLCASSLARQVTDTQYFGPGTRLTVL.

The rearrangement joins TRBV18 to TRBJ2-1, with TRBD1 matching 7 bases. Germline V gene sequence: CDR1 KGHSH, CDR2 LQKENI. The CDR3 totals 13 residues. Trimming at V came to 2 bases and at J to 9 bases, leaving 4 bases not matched to a gene. The CDR3 DNA sequence: TGTGCCAGCTCACCATCCGGGGACAGTGAGCAGTTCTTC. As protein: CASSPSGDSEQFF.

The chain joins TRBV5-8 to TRBJ2-6, with 11 bases lining up with TRBD1. Germline V gene data show CDR1 as SGHTS and CDR2 as YDEGEE. V trimming: 4 bases; J trimming: 0 bases; junction bases outside the gene matches: 9. The CDR3 loop spans 19 amino acids. CDR3 loop: CASSLNPGQGVSGANVLTF. The DNA for the CDR3 is TGTGCCAGCAGCCTAAATCCGGGACAGGGGGTCTCTGGGGCCAACGTCCTGACTTTC.

The chain is built from TRBV3-1 (or the pseudogene TRBV3-2) and TRBJ2-1; 11 bases line up with TRBD2. The CDR3 is made up of 17 amino acids. CDR1 and CDR2 (germline): LGHDT, YNNKEL (reference sequence). V gave up 4 bases and J gave up 8 bases; unmatched junction bases: 13. The CDR3 region is CASSRYAGLAGLDEQFF. The CDR3 DNA is TGTGCCAGCAGCCGCTACGCCGGACTAGCGGGTCTGGATGAGCAGTTCTTC.

V usage is TRBV27 and J usage is TRBJ1-3; 8 nucleotides match TRBD1. Germline V CDR1 and CDR2: MNHEY, SMNVEV (reference sequence). The CDR3 consists of 19 residues. V dropped 7 bases and J dropped 3; count of bases not matched to a gene: 20. CDR3 in amino acids: CASTTTDRQGRSFGNTIYF. As DNA, the CDR3 is TGTGCCAGCACCACAACGGATCGACAGGGGAGGTCCTTTGGAAACACCATATATTTT.

Here the CDR3 reads CATSDWDSPFNGYTF. The CDR3 DNA reads TGTGCCACCAGTGACTGGGACAGTCCTTTCAATGGCTACACCTTC. The chain is built from TRBV24-1 and TRBJ1-2; 7 bases are shared with TRBD1. V shed 4 bases and J 6 bases; nucleotides not matched to a gene: 10. The CDR3 is made up of 15 amino acids. In germline, CDR1 is KGHDR, CDR2 SFDVKD.

The V gene is TRBV7-3, the J gene TRBJ2-4; maybe TRBD2 (6 bases). From germline, CDR1 is SGHTA and CDR2 FQGTGA. V lost 7 bases to trimming and J lost 4 bases, with 17 bases between them. This CDR3 has 15 residues. DNA for the CDR3: TGTGCCAGCACTCCAACCGGGAGCTCTAAAAACATTCAGTACTTC. It translates to CASTPTGSSKNIQYF.

Note on this clone: The sample carries other DNA sequences with the same CDR3. The rearrangement links TRBV18 to TRBJ2-5; the match to TRBD1 covers 9 bases. Germline loops: CDR1 KGHSH, CDR2 LQKENI. After removal of 4 bases from V and 4 bases from J, the junction contained 1 base not matched to a gene. This CDR3 comprises 13 residues. The CDR3 coding sequence is TGTGCCAGCTCACTGGGACAGGGAGAGACCCAGTACTTC. Amino acids: CASSLGQGETQYF.

The chain uses TRBV4-1 and TRBJ2-7; 8 positions match TRBD2. The ends lost 1 base at V and 7 bases at J; junction bases unmatched: 6. The CDR3 spans 14 residues. Germline V gene sequence: CDR1 MGHRA, CDR2 YSYEKL. CDR3 protein: CASSQAAREGEQYF. For the CDR3, the DNA is TGCGCCAGCAGCCAAGCCGCCCGGGAGGGGGAGCAGTACTTC.

This chain uses TRBV4-1 with TRBJ2-1; 7 nucleotides match TRBD2. The CDR3 runs 16 residues. V shed 1 base, J shed 4 bases, and the junction held 7 bases outside the gene matches. CDR1 and CDR2 from the germline V gene are MGHRA and YSYEKL. Here the CDR3 DNA reads TGCGCCAGCAGCCAAGCGGTCTCTAGCGGTTACAATGAGCAGTTCTTC. Protein: CASSQAVSSGYNEQFF.

V usage is TRBV5-6 and J usage is TRBJ2-6; D is perhaps TRBD1 (6 bases). V lost 0 bases and J 2 bases, leaving 15 bases between the germline ends. The germline gives CDR1 SGHDT, CDR2 YYEEEE. CDR3 length: 18 residues. The CDR3 DNA follows: TGTGCCAGCAGCTTGGAGGAGAGGGGGTTTACTGGGGCCAACGTCCTGACTTTC. Translation: CASSLEERGFTGANVLTF.